Listed here are 2 T cell receptor beta chains from one sample, sequenced in a study of cytomegalovirus exposure and HLA in healthy donors. The PCR made use of 60 Vbeta and 13 Jbeta primers. Sequenced by immunoSEQ multiplex PCR; TCRdb stores in-frame clones only, minus some. This sample has approximately 150,000 clones, with 60% to 80% found just once. Source material: PBMCs. Receptors originate from a man aged 25 to 45 in good health and CMV-seropositive.

This clone was detected a few times. This sequence joins TRBV10-3 and TRBJ2-3; 12 nucleotides match TRBD2. The CDR3 spans 11 residues. V was clipped by 9 bases and J by 10 bases; unmatched bases: 2. Germline V gives CDR1 ENHRY, CDR2 SYGVKD. CDR3 sequence (DNA): TGTGCCATTGGACTAGCGGGATCGCAGTATTTT. Translation: CAIGLAGSQYF.

The chain joins TRBV2 to TRBJ2-3; no firm D call. V was pared by 4 bases and J by 6 bases, with 8 bases between. Per germline, CDR1 SNHLY and CDR2 FYNNEI. The CDR3 contains 12 residues. In nucleotides, the CDR3 is TGTGCCAGCAGTGTTGTAGCTGATACGCAGTATTTT. Translated: CASSVVADTQYF.